These T cell receptor beta chains were read from a single sample in a study of cytomegalovirus exposure and HLA in healthy donors. Sequencing was performed with immunoSEQ multiplex PCR; in TCRdb, only in-frame clones are kept and a portion is missing. The data show about 190,000 clones, roughly 86% seen once. Sequencing input: PBMCs. These receptors all come from a woman aged 18 to 35 in good health and CMV-seronegative. Both conserved end residues are part of each CDR3. A D gene is named only where the DNA matches it firmly. Size is omitted from some rows. Given values are once, few, many or a class for expanded clones.

TGTGCCAGCAGCCTCATGAAGGAGTTATCCCCAGATACGCAGTATTTT	CASSLMKELSPDTQYF	-	TRBV4-2	TRBJ2-3	-
TGTGCCAGCAGCCTACAGGGGCCAGGCTATGGCTACACCTTC	CASSLQGPGYGYTF	TRBD1	TRBV7-8	TRBJ1-2	-
TGCGCCAGCAGCTTGGTTACGAACACCGGGGAGCTGTTTTTT	CASSLVTNTGELFF	-	TRBV5-1	TRBJ2-2	-
TGCGCCAGCAGCTTGGAAATTTCAGGCACCGGGGAGCTGTTTTTT	CASSLEISGTGELFF	-	TRBV5-1	TRBJ2-2	-
TGTGCCAGCAGCAACCCTCTCGGGACTAGCGGGACACATGAGCAGTTCTTC	CASSNPLGTSGTHEQFF	TRBD2	TRBV28	TRBJ2-1	-
TGTGCCAGCAGCCGTAGCGGGAGTACCAATGAGCAGTTCTTC	CASSRSGSTNEQFF	TRBD2	TRBV7-7	TRBJ2-1	few
TGTGCCAGCAGCCCACAAGAGACCCAGTACTTC	CASSPQETQYF	-	TRBV9	TRBJ2-5	-
TGTGCCAGCAGACCGGGTCACCAGACCTCCTACGAGCAGTACTTC	CASRPGHQTSYEQYF	-	TRBV6-5	TRBJ2-7	-
TGTGCCAGCAGTCTCCGAATTACTCGAGCTTTCTTT	CASSLRITRAFF	-	TRBV7-9	TRBJ1-1	-
TGTGCCAGCAGTTTACTTGACAGCTCTGGGGCCAACGTCCTGACTTTC	CASSLLDSSGANVLTF	-	TRBV27	TRBJ2-6	-
TGTGCCAGCAGCTTAAGAGGTGACTATGGCTACACCTTC	CASSLRGDYGYTF	-	TRBV7-9	TRBJ1-2	-
TGTGCCAGCAGCCCGCCCGACAGGCGAGATGAAAAACTGTTTTTT	CASSPPDRRDEKLFF	-	TRBV13	TRBJ1-4	-
TGTGCCAGCGGACCCTTGGGACAGGTCAATCAGCCCCAGCATTTT	CASGPLGQVNQPQHF	TRBD1	TRBV6-7	TRBJ1-5	-
TGTGCCAGCAGTCCCGACATACTAGTTTCACCCCTCCACTTT	CASSPDILVSPLHF	-	TRBV5-4	TRBJ1-6	few
TGCAGCGTTACCACCGACAGCTACGAGCAGTACTTC	CSVTTDSYEQYF	-	TRBV29-1	TRBJ2-7	-
TGTGCCAGTAGTATACAGGCTAGCGGGAGATCTGCTGAGCAGTTCTTC	CASSIQASGRSAEQFF	TRBD2	TRBV19	TRBJ2-1	-
TGTGCCAGCAGCCCCAGGAACACCGGGGAGCTGTTTTTT	CASSPRNTGELFF	-	TRBV5-6	TRBJ2-2	-
TGTGCCAGCAAAAAAAGAGGTTCGAGGGATCAGCCCCAGCATTTT	CASKKRGSRDQPQHF	-	TRBV21-1	TRBJ1-5	-
TGTGCCAGTAGGGTTCGGGGGGGCTATAACAATGAGCAGTTCTTC	CASRVRGGYNNEQFF	TRBD2	TRBV19	TRBJ2-1	-
TGTGCCAGCCTCCTAGCGCTCTCCTACAATGAGCAGTTCTTC	CASLLALSYNEQFF	-	TRBV2	TRBJ2-1	-
TGTGCCATCAGTGAGTTTGCAGAACAAGAGACCCAGTACTTC	CAISEFAEQETQYF	-	TRBV10-3	TRBJ2-5	-
TGTGCCAGCAGCCCCCACAGGACTGGAAACACCATATATTTT	CASSPHRTGNTIYF	-	TRBV7-8	TRBJ1-3	-
TGTGCCATCAGTGAGTCGGCGGGAACAGAAGAGACCCAGTACTTC	CAISESAGTEETQYF	-	TRBV10-3	TRBJ2-5	once
TGTGCCAGCACCGGCGGGCGCAAAGATACGCAGTATTTT	CASTGGRKDTQYF	-	TRBV2	TRBJ2-3	-